The 19 T cell receptor beta chains below come from one sample, sequenced in a study of cytomegalovirus exposure and HLA in healthy donors. The method was immunoSEQ multiplex PCR; TCRdb's version includes in-frame clones alone and lacks a portion of them. This sample has approximately 82,000 clones, with about 95% found just once. The sample consisted of PBMCs. All receptors derive from a woman aged 18-29 years in good health and CMV-seronegative.

The V call is TRBV2, the J call TRBJ1-5; no reliable D call. From germline, CDR1 is SNHLY and CDR2 FYNNEI. Deletions cut 7 bases from V and 5 bases from J, with 15 bases between. This CDR3 has 14 residues. Written as DNA, the CDR3 is TGTGCCAGCACCGCCACGAGCGGATATCAGCCCCAGCATTTT. It yields the protein CASTATSGYQPQHF.

The chain couples TRBV9 to TRBJ1-1, with no clear D. The length of the CDR3 is 15 residues. Germline V gives CDR1 SGDLS, CDR2 YYNGEE. Deletions cut 4 bases from V and 0 bases from J, with 13 bases between. The CDR3 loop is CASSLWTGMNTEAFF. The DNA of the CDR3 is TGTGCCAGCAGCCTTTGGACGGGGATGAACACTGAAGCTTTCTTT. The variable domain in full, completed from reference TRBV9 and TRBJ1-1, reads DSGVTQTPKHLITATGQRVTLRCSPRSGDLSVYWYQQSLDQGLQFLIQYYNGEERAKGNILERFSAQQFPDLHSELNLSSLELGDSALYFCASSLWTGMNTEAFFGQGTRLTVV.

The chain carries TRBV5-5 and TRBJ2-3; D ambiguous. The V end lost 0 bases, the J end lost 6 bases, and 11 bases lay between the germline ends. This CDR3 contains 14 residues. The germline V gene encodes CDR1 SGHKS and CDR2 YYEKEE (reference sequence). The CDR3 here is CASSLAHFEDTQYF. CDR3 coding DNA: TGTGCCAGCAGCTTGGCTCACTTTGAGGATACGCAGTATTTT.

The CDR3 here is CASSPKGTRADTQYF. The CDR3 coding sequence is TGTGCCAGCAGCCCGAAGGGGACTCGAGCAGATACGCAGTATTTT. The chain has TRBV5-4 and TRBJ2-3, with D perhaps matching TRBD2 (6 bases). Germline CDR1 SGHNT, CDR2 YYREEE (reference sequence). V was pared by 4 bases and J by 4 bases, with 16 bases between. The length of the CDR3 is 15 residues.

The chain uses TRBV6-5 and TRBJ1-5; D is perhaps TRBD1 (6 bases). V shed 5 bases and J shed 0 bases, with 11 bases lying between them. From germline, CDR1 is MNHEY and CDR2 SVGAGI. The CDR3 is 15 residues long. The DNA of the CDR3 is TGTGCCAGCAGTGCGGACAGCTATAGCAATCAGCCCCAGCATTTT. This codes for CASSADSYSNQPQHF.

The CDR3 DNA reads TGTGCCAGCAGACGAGCGGGGAACACTGAAGCTTTCTTT. Translated, it gives CASRRAGNTEAFF. The chain recombines TRBV6-5 with TRBJ1-1; D not resolved. V was clipped by 6 bases and J by 1 base, with 9 bases between them. Germline V gives CDR1 MNHEY, CDR2 SVGAGI. The length of the CDR3 is 13 residues.

The gene calls are TRBV6-4 and TRBJ2-7; no reliable D call. CDR1 and CDR2 from the germline V gene are MRHNA and SNTAGT. This CDR3 comprises 16 residues. Trimming removed 6 bases from V and 0 bases from J, with 18 bases in between. CDR3 amino acids: CASRNPHPVYSYEQYF. CDR3 coding DNA: TGTGCCAGCAGAAACCCGCACCCGGTTTACTCCTACGAGCAGTACTTC.

J is TRBJ1-6 and V is TRBV9; TRBD1 matches at 8 bases. This CDR3 spans 15 amino acids. Looked up from germline, CDR1 is SGDLS and CDR2 is YYNGEE. After removal of 4 bases from V and 6 bases from J, the junction contained 6 bases not matched to a gene. The CDR3 region is CASSSSDRVNSPLHF. As DNA, the CDR3 is TGTGCCAGCAGCTCCTCGGACAGGGTTAATTCACCCCTCCACTTT. The full variable domain, in which reference TRBV9 and TRBJ1-6 provide the parts outside the CDR3, is DSGVTQTPKHLITATGQRVTLRCSPRSGDLSVYWYQQSLDQGLQFLIQYYNGEERAKGNILERFSAQQFPDLHSELNLSSLELGDSALYFCASSSSDRVNSPLHFGNGTRLTVT.

This rearrangement joins TRBV6-1 to TRBJ2-3; 11 nucleotides line up with TRBD2. This CDR3 is 18 amino acids long. V lost 1 base to trimming and J lost 0 bases; unmatched junction nucleotides: 6. Per germline, CDR1 MNHNS and CDR2 SASEGT. The CDR3 reads CASSEGLAGGASTDTQYF. The CDR3 DNA follows: TGTGCCAGCAGTGAAGGGCTAGCGGGGGGCGCCAGCACAGATACGCAGTATTTT.

The CDR3 region is CASSTKSEAFF. The CDR3 nucleotides read TGTGCCAGCAGTACCAAGAGTGAAGCTTTCTTT. V is TRBV7-2 and J is TRBJ1-1; D is uncertain. Germline CDR1 SGHTA, CDR2 FQGNSA. The germline V and J ends were trimmed by 6 bases and 7 bases, with 9 bases remaining between them. This CDR3 region has 11 residues.

This clone was detected only once. V and J are TRBV7-9 and TRBJ2-2; D might be TRBD1 (5 bases). Deletions cut 2 bases from V and 5 bases from J, with 6 bases between. Germline lookup yields CDR1 SEHNR and CDR2 FQNEAQ (reference sequence). The CDR3 contains 13 residues. As DNA, the CDR3 is TGTGCCAGCAGCTTACAGGGTACCGGGGAGCTGTTTTTT. Its translation: CASSLQGTGELFF.

The chain combines TRBV2 with TRBJ2-7; D is possibly TRBD2 (5 bases). The V and J ends lost 7 bases and 3 bases respectively, with 13 bases between them. CDR1 and CDR2 from the germline V gene are SNHLY and FYNNEI. This CDR3 is 13 amino acids long. The CDR3 bases are TGTGCCAGCATCGGATTCCGGGACTACGAGCAGTACTTC. Encoded protein: CASIGFRDYEQYF.

This clone was recorded only once. V gene TRBV19 combines with J gene TRBJ2-4; 13 nucleotides match TRBD2. Trimming at V came to 6 bases and at J to 8 bases, leaving 7 bases not matched to a gene. CDR1 and CDR2 from the germline V gene are LNHDA and SQIVND (reference sequence). The CDR3 is 15 amino acids. In DNA, the CDR3 is TGTGCCAGTAGGGTACTAGCGGGGGGGCCCCACATTCAGTACTTC. This gives the protein CASRVLAGGPHIQYF.

The V and J genes are TRBV7-6 and TRBJ2-5; 9 nucleotides line up with TRBD1. This CDR3 spans 16 amino acids. Germline loops: CDR1 SGHVS, CDR2 FNYEAQ. Trimming cost V 2 bases and J 5 bases; bases outside gene matches: 9. The CDR3 here is CASSLLGQGIGETQYF. Written as DNA, the CDR3 is TGTGCCAGCAGCTTATTGGGACAGGGTATTGGGGAGACCCAGTACTTC.

The chain's CDR3 is CSVVGIGQGSETQYF. The CDR3 nucleotides are TGCAGCGTTGTCGGGATAGGACAGGGCTCAGAGACCCAGTACTTC. The V gene is TRBV29-1, the J gene TRBJ2-5; 8 bases are a match to TRBD1. This CDR3 contains 15 residues. The V gene's germline CDR1 is SQVTM and CDR2 ANQGSEA. Unmatched junction bases numbered 11, after V lost 4 bases and J lost 4 bases. Variable domain in full (rest from reference TRBV29-1 and TRBJ2-5): SAVISQKPSRDICQRGTSLTIQCQVDSQVTMMFWYRQQPGQSLTLIATANQGSEATYESGFVIDKFPISRPNLTFSTLTVSNMSPEDSSIYLCSVVGIGQGSETQYFGPGTRLLVL.

This clone was picked up one time. J is TRBJ1-1 and V is TRBV6-5; a weak D match, TRBD1 (5 bases). V was shortened by 0 bases and J by 4 bases, with 12 bases between the two germline ends. CDR3 length: 15 amino acids. Germline CDR1 MNHEY, CDR2 SVGAGI. The CDR3 loop reads CASSYSRQGGTEAFF. In DNA, the CDR3 is TGTGCCAGCAGTTACTCGAGGCAGGGAGGCACTGAAGCTTTCTTT.

The chain uses TRBV5-1 and TRBJ1-1; D gene unclear. Per germline, CDR1 SGHRS and CDR2 YFSETQ. Trimming shortened V by 0 bases and J by 5 bases, and 14 bases separated the two germline ends. This CDR3 contains 15 residues. CDR3 in DNA: TGCGCCAGCAGCTTGGCCGGCAGTTCGAGGACTGAAGCTTTCTTT. Translating it yields CASSLAGSSRTEAFF.

V usage is TRBV7-5 and J usage is TRBJ1-6; the tabulated D call, TRBD1, remains unverified against the DNA. TRBV7-5 is designated a pseudogene. This CDR3 spans 20 amino acids. CDR3 loop: CARSPKLQGRQDSYNSPLHF. The CDR3 nucleotides read TGTGCCAGAAGCCCGAAACTACAGGGGAGGCAGGATAGCTATAATTCACCCCTCCACTTT.

The CDR3 bases are TGTGCCAGTAGTAGGTTAGCGGGGGATGAGACCCAGTACTTC. This encodes CASSRLAGDETQYF. The chain combines TRBV19 with TRBJ2-5; 9 bases match TRBD2. The trim removed 4 bases at V and 5 bases at J, leaving 5 bases unmatched. Germline CDR1 reads LNHDA; CDR2 reads SQIVND (reference sequence). The CDR3 is made up of 14 amino acids.